This T cell receptor beta chain came from a study of cytomegalovirus exposure and HLA in healthy donors. Notes on the study in general: DRB1 showed the most TCR associations and HLA-C the fewest in a later analysis, as rates varied by HLA locus. Reportedly, TCR beta sequences accurately predicted HLA-A and HLA-B alleles in most subjects.

Of note for this clone: As yet, its antigen is unknown.

PCR amplification relied on 60 Vbeta primers (plus 13 Jbeta primers). The protocol was immunoSEQ multiplex PCR, while the TCRdb copy is restricted to in-frame clones and leaves out a portion. Of about 190,000 clones listed, roughly 80% are singletons. The CDR3 runs to 14 residues. The sample comprised PBMCs. The chain recombines TRBV21-1 with TRBJ1-5; TRBD1, the table's D call, was not compared with the DNA. TRBV21-1 is recorded as a pseudogene. This receptor was taken from a woman under 30 in good health and CMV-seronegative. The CDR3 DNA sequence: TGTGCCAGCAGCAGACAGGGGAGCAATCAGCCCCAGCATTTT. As protein: CASSRQGSNQPQHF.